The 8 T cell receptor beta chains reported below all come from one sample, sequenced in a study of blood T cell repertoires in COVID-19. The table came from immunoSEQ multiplex PCR; TCRdb's copy has only in-frame clones and leaves some out. The repertoire holds around 200,000 clones, with roughly 80% as singletons. Sequenced input: peripheral blood. The receptors here all came from a human donor in a cohort sampled during active COVID-19.

The rearrangement links TRBV4-1 to TRBJ1-4; no clear D gene. Germline assignment: CDR1 MGHRA and CDR2 YSYEKL. V dropped 0 bases and J dropped 2 bases, with 7 bases sitting between them. This CDR3 is 15 amino acids long. This CDR3 reads CASSQDGATNEKLFF. In DNA form, the CDR3 reads TGCGCCAGCAGCCAAGACGGTGCTACTAATGAAAAACTGTTTTTT.

The V call is TRBV7-9, the J call TRBJ2-4; 9 bases match TRBD2. This CDR3 is built from 17 residues. The V segment lost 2 bases and the J segment 2 bases; nucleotides outside the gene matches: 7. Germline values: CDR1 SEHNR, CDR2 FQNEAQ (reference sequence). The CDR3 DNA reads as TGTGCCAGCAGCTTATTCCTAGCGGGAACTTCCAAAAACATTCAGTACTTC. Amino acid sequence: CASSLFLAGTSKNIQYF.

V is TRBV5-6 and J is TRBJ2-7; 11 bases are a match to TRBD1. The V gene end was trimmed by 4 bases and the J gene end by 2 bases; junction bases not matched to a gene: 5. The CDR3 totals 15 residues. From germline, CDR1 is SGHDT and CDR2 YYEEEE. CDR3 sequence: CASSPGTGGAYEQYF. The CDR3 DNA is TGTGCCAGCAGCCCCGGGACAGGGGGTGCCTACGAGCAGTACTTC.

The rearrangement links TRBV27 to TRBJ1-1; 10 bases agree with TRBD1. With V trimmed by 5 bases and J by 0 bases, 9 bases remained unmatched. The CDR3 spans 17 residues. In germline, CDR1 is MNHEY, CDR2 SMNVEV (reference sequence). The CDR3 bases are TGTGCCAGCAGTCCCGGACAGGGGGAGTATTTGAACACTGAAGCTTTCTTT. This translates into CASSPGQGEYLNTEAFF.

The chain couples TRBV9 to TRBJ2-7; 8 bases line up with TRBD1. J was trimmed by 3 bases and V by 4 bases; bases with no gene match: 9. This CDR3 has 15 residues. The germline gives CDR1 SGDLS, CDR2 YYNGEE. This CDR3 reads CASSQAGGQGYEQYF. The CDR3 region has the DNA TGTGCCAGCAGCCAGGCAGGCGGACAGGGCTACGAGCAGTACTTC.

The J gene is TRBJ2-2, the V gene TRBV29-1, with 10 bases lining up with TRBD1. Trimming cost V 3 bases and J 4 bases; bases outside gene matches: 2. CDR1 and CDR2 (germline): SQVTM, ANQGSEA. This CDR3 comprises 14 residues. In DNA form, the CDR3 reads TGCAGCGTTGACGGGACAGGGGTCACCGGGGAGCTGTTTTTT. Translating gives CSVDGTGVTGELFF.

Details on this clone: This sample also contains other DNA sequences that code for the same CDR3. The chain recombines TRBV7-9 with TRBJ1-5, with 10 bases lining up with TRBD1. J lost 4 bases, V lost 4 bases, and 1 base had no gene match. The V gene's germline CDR1 is SEHNR and CDR2 FQNEAQ (reference sequence). The CDR3 extends over 14 amino acids. DNA for the CDR3: TGTGCCAGCAGCTCGGGACAGGGGAATCAGCCCCAGCATTTT. Translating it yields CASSSGQGNQPQHF.

This chain joins TRBV28 and TRBJ2-3, with 7 bases lining up with TRBD1. V was clipped by 0 bases and J by 4 bases; unmatched bases: 7. Germline CDR1 MDHEN, CDR2 SYDVKM. This CDR3 spans 16 amino acids. The CDR3 spells CASSLWTGKVSDTQYF. The CDR3 region has the DNA TGTGCCAGCAGTTTATGGACAGGGAAAGTGTCAGATACGCAGTATTTT.